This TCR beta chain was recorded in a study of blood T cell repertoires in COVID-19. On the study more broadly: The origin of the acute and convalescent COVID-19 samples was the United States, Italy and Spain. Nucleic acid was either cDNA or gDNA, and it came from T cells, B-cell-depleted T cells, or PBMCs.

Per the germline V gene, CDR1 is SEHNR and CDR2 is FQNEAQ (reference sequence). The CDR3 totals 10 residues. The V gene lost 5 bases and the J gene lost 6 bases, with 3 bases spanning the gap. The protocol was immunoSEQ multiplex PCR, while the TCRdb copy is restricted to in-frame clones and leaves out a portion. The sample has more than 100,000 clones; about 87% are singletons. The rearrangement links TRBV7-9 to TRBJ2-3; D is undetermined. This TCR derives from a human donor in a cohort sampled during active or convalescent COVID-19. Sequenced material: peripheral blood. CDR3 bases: TGTGCCAGCAGCCCGGATACGCAGTATTTT. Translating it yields CASSPDTQYF.